Following are 16 T cell receptor beta chains from one sample sequenced in a study of blood T cell repertoires in COVID-19. This table comes from immunoSEQ multiplex PCR, and its TCRdb copy is limited to in-frame clones, with some not included. The table lists fewer than 250,000 clones, roughly 80% of them singletons. The source material was peripheral blood. The receptors were gathered from a woman of 80 years or more with acute or convalescent COVID-19.

The CDR3 DNA reads as TGTGCCAGCAGCCACCTCCAGGGAGGCACTGAAGCTTTCTTT. Residues: CASSHLQGGTEAFF. The V call is TRBV7-2, the J call TRBJ1-1; a weak D match, TRBD1 (5 bases). Trimming removed 5 bases at V and 4 bases at J, with 14 bases between. Germline CDR1 SGHTA, CDR2 FQGNSA. The CDR3 contains 14 residues.

The chain has TRBV5-6 and TRBJ2-5, with D perhaps matching TRBD1 (6 bases). The CDR3 is made up of 16 amino acids. Looked up from germline, CDR1 is SGHDT and CDR2 is YYEEEE. Trimming shortened V by 2 bases and J by 1 base, and 15 bases separated the two germline ends. CDR3 protein: CASSLKSTGIQETQYF. Here the CDR3 DNA reads TGTGCCAGCAGCTTAAAAAGCACAGGGATCCAAGAGACCCAGTACTTC.

V gene TRBV18 combines with J gene TRBJ2-5; 16 nucleotides align to TRBD2. The junction had 0 bases not matched to a gene; V was cut back by 3 bases and J by 2 bases. Germline V gives CDR1 KGHSH, CDR2 LQKENI. The CDR3 length is 16 residues. CDR3: CASSPGLAGGQETQYF. DNA of the CDR3: TGTGCCAGCTCACCGGGACTAGCGGGGGGGCAAGAGACCCAGTACTTC.

The chain couples TRBV9 to TRBJ2-1; D may be TRBD1 (6 bases). The CDR3 spans 13 residues. The ends were cut back, 4 bases at V and 9 bases at J, with 14 bases in the middle. Germline values: CDR1 SGDLS, CDR2 YYNGEE. The CDR3: CASSLTGYGEQFF. Here the CDR3 DNA reads TGTGCCAGCAGCTTAACAGGGTATGGTGAGCAGTTCTTC. The full variable domain, completed using reference TRBV9 and TRBJ2-1, is DSGVTQTPKHLITATGQRVTLRCSPRSGDLSVYWYQQSLDQGLQFLIQYYNGEERAKGNILERFSAQQFPDLHSELNLSSLELGDSALYFCASSLTGYGEQFFGPGTRLTVL.

Only a few counts were recorded for this clone. The chain recombines TRBV5-1 with TRBJ1-1; D is possibly TRBD1 (6 bases). The germline V and J ends were trimmed by 4 bases and 4 bases, with 11 bases remaining between them. Germline CDR1 reads SGHRS; CDR2 reads YFSETQ. The CDR3 spans 13 residues. In nucleotides, the CDR3 is TGCGCCAGCAGCCGGACAGAGGGCACTGAAGCTTTCTTT. Residues: CASSRTEGTEAFF. The variable domain in full, completed from reference TRBV5-1 and TRBJ1-1, reads KAGVTQTPRYLIKTRGQQVTLSCSPISGHRSVSWYQQTPGQGLQFLFEYFSETQRNKGNFPGRFSGRQFSNSRSEMNVSTLELGDSALYLCASSRTEGTEAFFGQGTRLTVV.

The V and J genes are TRBV3-1 (or the pseudogene TRBV3-2) and TRBJ2-1; D is possibly TRBD2 (5 bases). V shed 1 base and J shed 0 bases, with 7 bases lying between them. The CDR3 consists of 15 residues. The germline gives CDR1 LGHDT, CDR2 YNNKEL (reference sequence). The DNA of the CDR3 is TGTGCCAGCAGCCAAGGAGGGAACTCCTACAATGAGCAGTTCTTC. Protein sequence: CASSQGGNSYNEQFF.

The chain combines TRBV19 with TRBJ2-1; 10 positions agree with TRBD2. The ends lost 7 bases at V and 0 bases at J; junction bases unmatched: 9. Germline-derived CDR1 and CDR2 are LNHDA and SQIVND (reference sequence). CDR3 length: 17 residues. The CDR3 DNA reads as TGTGCCAGTACGGCTAGCGGGGGCCCGAGCTCCTACAATGAGCAGTTCTTC. It encodes CASTASGGPSSYNEQFF.

The V call is TRBV2, the J call TRBJ1-2; 7 nucleotides align to TRBD1. J gave up 0 bases and V 3 bases, and 10 bases lay outside the gene matches. Germline CDR1 SNHLY, CDR2 FYNNEI. CDR3 length: 17 amino acids. CDR3 protein: CASSDEPGQIANYGYTF. The DNA for the CDR3 is TGTGCCAGCAGTGATGAGCCGGGACAGATAGCTAACTATGGCTACACCTTC.

This chain connects TRBV5-1 to TRBJ1-1; TRBD1 aligns across 8 bases. Germline values: CDR1 SGHRS, CDR2 YFSETQ. The V and J ends lost 5 bases and 2 bases, in that order; junction bases with no gene match: 5. The CDR3 is 14 amino acids. Here the CDR3 reads CASRSTGGNTEAFF. The CDR3 coding sequence is TGCGCCAGCAGGTCCACAGGGGGAAACACTGAAGCTTTCTTT.

The rearrangement links TRBV5-4 to TRBJ1-2; 9 positions agree with TRBD1. The CDR3 contains 15 residues. Germline V CDR1 and CDR2: SGHNT, YYREEE (reference sequence). The V and J ends lost 0 bases and 1 base, in that order; junction bases with no gene match: 1. The CDR3 reads CASSLAGQGNYGYTF. The CDR3 DNA is TGTGCCAGCAGCTTGGCGGGACAGGGTAACTATGGCTACACCTTC.

In the case of this clone: The junction departs from germline at one end; a sequencing error may be responsible. V gene TRBV4-3 combines with J gene TRBJ1-4; D unresolved. This CDR3 is 13 amino acids long. Germline assignment: CDR1 LGHNA and CDR2 YSLEER. CDR3 in amino acids: CASSQVTKEKLFF. CDR3 DNA: TGCGCCAGCAGCCAAGTTACTAAGGAAAAACTGTTTTTT.

The V and J genes are TRBV5-1 and TRBJ1-1; 8 bases line up with TRBD1. CDR3 length: 14 amino acids. Germline V lookup: CDR1 SGHRS, CDR2 YFSETQ. The trim removed 1 base at V and 4 bases at J, leaving 3 bases unmatched. CDR3 amino acids: CASSLQQGGTEAFF. CDR3 bases: TGCGCCAGCAGCTTGCAACAGGGGGGCACTGAAGCTTTCTTT.

V is TRBV11-3 and J is TRBJ2-2, with D possibly being TRBD2 (6 bases). CDR3 length: 17 amino acids. Germline V CDR1 and CDR2: SGHNT, YENEEA. Trimming removed 0 bases at V and 5 bases at J, with 16 bases between. The CDR3 nucleotides are TGTGCCAGCAGCTTAGATTCGTGGAGGGGAGAAACCGGGGAGCTGTTTTTT. Residues: CASSLDSWRGETGELFF.

The chain uses TRBV10-3 and TRBJ2-2, with 8 nucleotides matching TRBD1. Germline V gene data show CDR1 as ENHRY and CDR2 as SYGVKD. The CDR3 covers 13 residues. V lost 7 bases and J lost 7; bases outside the gene matches: 5. CDR3 residues: CAIKDRGLGELFF. CDR3 nucleotide sequence: TGTGCCATCAAAGACAGGGGCCTCGGGGAGCTGTTTTTT.

The chain recombines TRBV28 with TRBJ1-2, with no clear D. This CDR3 spans 14 amino acids. Germline-derived CDR1 and CDR2 are MDHEN and SYDVKM. V was shortened by 7 bases and J by 3 bases, with 15 bases between the two germline ends. CDR3 DNA: TGTGCCAGCAACTCGGCGGAGGCTTACTATGGCTACACCTTC. Encoded protein: CASNSAEAYYGYTF.

The V call is TRBV7-6, the J call TRBJ2-2; 10 bases are shared with TRBD1. Germline V gene sequence: CDR1 SGHVS, CDR2 FNYEAQ. This CDR3 has 14 amino acids. V lost 8 bases to trimming and J lost 6 bases; unmatched junction nucleotides: 6. CDR3 protein: CASFRDRGAGELFF. The CDR3 DNA follows: TGTGCCAGCTTCCGGGACAGGGGCGCCGGGGAGCTGTTTTTT.